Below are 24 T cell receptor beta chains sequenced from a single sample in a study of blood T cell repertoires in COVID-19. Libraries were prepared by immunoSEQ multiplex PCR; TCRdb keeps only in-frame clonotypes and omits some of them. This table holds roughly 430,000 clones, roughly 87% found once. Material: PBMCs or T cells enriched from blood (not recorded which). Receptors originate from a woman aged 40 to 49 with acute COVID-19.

The CDR3 DNA is TGTGCCTGGACCCCCGGTGGGGGGGCGTGGGGCTACACCTTC. It codes for CAWTPGGGAWGYTF. The gene calls are TRBV30 and TRBJ1-2, with D perhaps matching TRBD1 (6 bases). V gave up 4 bases and J gave up 8 bases, with 20 bases separating them. The CDR3 is 14 amino acids. Germline CDR1 reads GTSNPN; CDR2 reads SVGIG (reference sequence).

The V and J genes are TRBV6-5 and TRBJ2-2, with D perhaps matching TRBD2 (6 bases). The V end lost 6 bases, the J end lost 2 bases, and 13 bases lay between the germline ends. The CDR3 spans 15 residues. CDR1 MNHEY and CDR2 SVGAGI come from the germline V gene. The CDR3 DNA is TGTGCCAGCAGGCCGGGACTTCTAAACACCGGGGAGCTGTTTTTT. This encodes CASRPGLLNTGELFF.

In DNA, the CDR3 is TGCGCCAGCAGCCAAGAGGCGGGGGTTCGTGAAAAACTGTTTTTT. As protein: CASSQEAGVREKLFF. The V call is TRBV4-1, the J call TRBJ1-4; D perhaps matches TRBD1 (5 bases). The CDR3 spans 15 residues. V was trimmed by 0 bases and J by 7 bases, leaving 12 bases between them. CDR1 is MGHRA and CDR2 is YSYEKL in the germline V gene.

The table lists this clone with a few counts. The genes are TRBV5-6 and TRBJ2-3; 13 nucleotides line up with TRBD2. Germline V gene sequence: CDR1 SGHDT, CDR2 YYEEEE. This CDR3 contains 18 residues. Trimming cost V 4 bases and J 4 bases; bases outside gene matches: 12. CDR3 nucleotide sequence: TGTGCCAGCAGCAGTCCCGGGACTAGCGGGGAGGCCCCAGATACGCAGTATTTT. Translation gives CASSSPGTSGEAPDTQYF.

This chain's CDR3 is CASGTGGVAEAFF. In nucleotides, the CDR3 is TGTGCCAGCGGGACAGGGGGCGTGGCTGAAGCTTTCTTT. The chain joins TRBV7-2 to TRBJ1-1; 12 nucleotides agree with TRBD1. This CDR3 comprises 13 residues. V lost 8 bases and J lost 6; bases outside the gene matches: 4. Germline values: CDR1 SGHTA, CDR2 FQGNSA.

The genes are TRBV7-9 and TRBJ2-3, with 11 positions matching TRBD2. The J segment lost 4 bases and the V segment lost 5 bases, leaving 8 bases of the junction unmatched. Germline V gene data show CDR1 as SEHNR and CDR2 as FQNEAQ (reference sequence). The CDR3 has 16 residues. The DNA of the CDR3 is TGTGCCAGCAGCCCTTTTAGCGGGGGGGCGGCAGATACGCAGTATTTT. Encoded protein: CASSPFSGGAADTQYF.

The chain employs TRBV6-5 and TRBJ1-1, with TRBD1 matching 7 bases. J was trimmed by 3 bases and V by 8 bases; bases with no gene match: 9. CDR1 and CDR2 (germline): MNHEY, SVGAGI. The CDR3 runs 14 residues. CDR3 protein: CASGERGRYTEAFF. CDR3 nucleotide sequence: TGTGCCAGCGGGGAAAGGGGGCGATACACTGAAGCTTTCTTT.

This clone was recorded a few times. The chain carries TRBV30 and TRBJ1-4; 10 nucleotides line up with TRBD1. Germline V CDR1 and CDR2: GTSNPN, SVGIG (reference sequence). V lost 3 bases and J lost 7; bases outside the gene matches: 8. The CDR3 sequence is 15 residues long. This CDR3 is CAWSIGTGEGEKLFF. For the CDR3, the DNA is TGTGCCTGGAGCATAGGGACAGGGGAAGGTGAAAAACTGTTTTTT. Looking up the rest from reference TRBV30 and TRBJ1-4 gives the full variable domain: SQTIHQWPATLVQPVGSPLSLECTVEGTSNPNLYWYRQAAGRGLQLLFYSVGIGQISSEVPQNLSASRPQDRQFILSSKKLLLSDSGFYLCAWSIGTGEGEKLFFGSGTQLSVL.

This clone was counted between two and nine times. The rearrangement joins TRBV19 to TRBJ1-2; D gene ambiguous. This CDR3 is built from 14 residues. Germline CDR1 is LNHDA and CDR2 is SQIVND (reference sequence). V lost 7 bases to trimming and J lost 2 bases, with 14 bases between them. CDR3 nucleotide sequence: TGTGCCAGTATCCCTGGTCCGGGGAACTATGGCTACACCTTC. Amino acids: CASIPGPGNYGYTF.

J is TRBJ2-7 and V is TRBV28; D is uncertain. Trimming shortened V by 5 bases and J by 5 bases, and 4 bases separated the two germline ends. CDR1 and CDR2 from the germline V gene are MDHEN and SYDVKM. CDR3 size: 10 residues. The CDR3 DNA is TGTGCCAGCAGTCTTCACGAGCAGTACTTC. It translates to CASSLHEQYF.

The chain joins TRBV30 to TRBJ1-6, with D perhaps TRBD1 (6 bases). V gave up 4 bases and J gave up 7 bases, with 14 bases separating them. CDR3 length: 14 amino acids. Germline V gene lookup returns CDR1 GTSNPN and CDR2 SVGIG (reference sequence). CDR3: CAWNVKGVNSPLHF. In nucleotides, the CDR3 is TGTGCCTGGAACGTGAAGGGGGTGAATTCACCCCTCCACTTT.

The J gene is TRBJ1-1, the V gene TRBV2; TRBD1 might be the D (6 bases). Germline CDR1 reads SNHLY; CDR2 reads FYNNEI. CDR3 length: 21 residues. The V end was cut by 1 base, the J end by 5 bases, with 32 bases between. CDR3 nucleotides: TGTGCCAGCAGTGAAGAGGCTTCCCGAGGCTGGGGGCAAGAATTGAGGACTGAAGCTTTCTTT. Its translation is CASSEEASRGWGQELRTEAFF.

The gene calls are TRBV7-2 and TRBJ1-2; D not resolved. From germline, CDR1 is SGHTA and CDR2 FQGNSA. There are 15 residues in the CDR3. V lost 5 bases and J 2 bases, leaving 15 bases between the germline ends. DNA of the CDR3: TGTGCCAGCAGCGCCGTTTTGAGGGCGAACTATGGCTACACCTTC. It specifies CASSAVLRANYGYTF.

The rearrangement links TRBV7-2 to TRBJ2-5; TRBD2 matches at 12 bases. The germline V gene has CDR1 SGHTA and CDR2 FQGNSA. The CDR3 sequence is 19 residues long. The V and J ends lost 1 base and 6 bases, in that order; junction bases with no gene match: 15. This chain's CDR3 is CASSLDGLAGGPEPKTQYF. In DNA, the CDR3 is TGTGCCAGCAGCTTAGATGGGCTAGCGGGGGGGCCGGAACCCAAGACCCAGTACTTC.

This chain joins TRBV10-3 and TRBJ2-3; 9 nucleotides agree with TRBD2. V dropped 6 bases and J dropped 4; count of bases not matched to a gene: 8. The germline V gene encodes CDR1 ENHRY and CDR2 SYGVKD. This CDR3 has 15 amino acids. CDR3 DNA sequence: TGTGCCATCAGGTTTGCGGGGGGGCCGGCAGATACGCAGTATTTT. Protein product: CAIRFAGGPADTQYF.

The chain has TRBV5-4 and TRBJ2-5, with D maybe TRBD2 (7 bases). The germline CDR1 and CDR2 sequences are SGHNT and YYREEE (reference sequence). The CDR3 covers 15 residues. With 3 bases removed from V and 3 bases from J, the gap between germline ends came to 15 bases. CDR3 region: CASSSPWGGEETQYF. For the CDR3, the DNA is TGTGCCAGCAGCTCACCGTGGGGGGGCGAAGAGACCCAGTACTTC.

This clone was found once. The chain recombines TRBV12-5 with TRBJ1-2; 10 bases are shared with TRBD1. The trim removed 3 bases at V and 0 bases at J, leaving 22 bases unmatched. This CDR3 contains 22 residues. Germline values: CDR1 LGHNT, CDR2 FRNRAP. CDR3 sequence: CASGFSGTGDPTDTIANYGYTF. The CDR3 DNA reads TGTGCTAGTGGTTTCTCCGGGACAGGGGACCCCACGGACACCATAGCTAACTATGGCTACACCTTC.

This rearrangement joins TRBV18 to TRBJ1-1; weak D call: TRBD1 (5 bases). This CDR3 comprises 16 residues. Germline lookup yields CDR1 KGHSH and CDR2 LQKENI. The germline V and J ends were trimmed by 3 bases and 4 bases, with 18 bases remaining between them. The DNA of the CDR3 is TGTGCCAGCTCACCCCGACAGTGGGGGGAAGGCACTGAAGCTTTCTTT. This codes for CASSPRQWGEGTEAFF.

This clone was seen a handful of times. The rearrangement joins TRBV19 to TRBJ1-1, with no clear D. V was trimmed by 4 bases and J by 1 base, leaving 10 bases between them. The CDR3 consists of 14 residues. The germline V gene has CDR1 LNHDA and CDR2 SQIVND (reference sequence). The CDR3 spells CASSNGNPNTEAFF. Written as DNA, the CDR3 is TGTGCCAGTAGTAATGGCAACCCGAACACTGAAGCTTTCTTT.

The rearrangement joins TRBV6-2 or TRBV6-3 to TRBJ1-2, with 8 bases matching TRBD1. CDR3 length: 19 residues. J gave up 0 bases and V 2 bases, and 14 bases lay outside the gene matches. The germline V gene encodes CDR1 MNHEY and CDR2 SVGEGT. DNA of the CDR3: TGTGCCAGCAGTTACCTTGTCCGGCAGGGGGCTAGCTCTAACTATGGCTACACCTTC. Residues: CASSYLVRQGASSNYGYTF.

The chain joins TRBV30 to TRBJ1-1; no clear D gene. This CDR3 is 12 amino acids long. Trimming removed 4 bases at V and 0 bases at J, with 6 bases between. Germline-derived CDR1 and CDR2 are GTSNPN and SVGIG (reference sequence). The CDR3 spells CAWNFLNTEAFF. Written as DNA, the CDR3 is TGTGCCTGGAACTTCCTGAACACTGAAGCTTTCTTT.

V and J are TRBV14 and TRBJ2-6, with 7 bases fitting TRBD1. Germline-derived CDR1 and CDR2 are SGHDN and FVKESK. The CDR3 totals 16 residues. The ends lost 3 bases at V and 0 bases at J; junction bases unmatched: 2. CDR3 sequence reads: CASSHHRGSGANVLTF. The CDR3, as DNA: TGTGCCAGCAGCCATCACAGGGGCTCTGGGGCCAACGTCCTGACTTTC.

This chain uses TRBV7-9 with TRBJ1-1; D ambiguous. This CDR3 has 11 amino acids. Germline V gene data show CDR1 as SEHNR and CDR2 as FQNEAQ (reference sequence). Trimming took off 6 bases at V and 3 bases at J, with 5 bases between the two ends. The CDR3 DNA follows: TGTGCCAGCAGTCGGGACACTGAAGCTTTCTTT. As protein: CASSRDTEAFF. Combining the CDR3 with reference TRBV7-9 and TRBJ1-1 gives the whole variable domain DTGVSQNPRHKITKRGQNVTFRCDPISEHNRLYWYRQTLGQGPEFLTYFQNEAQLEKSRLLSDRFSAERPKGSFSTLEIQRTEQGDSAMYLCASSRDTEAFFGQGTRLTVV.

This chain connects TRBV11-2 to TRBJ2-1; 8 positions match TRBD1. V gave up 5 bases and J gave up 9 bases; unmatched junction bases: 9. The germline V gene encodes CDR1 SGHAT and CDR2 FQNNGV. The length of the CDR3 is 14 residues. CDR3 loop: CASSHRTGWVEQFF. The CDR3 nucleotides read TGTGCCAGCAGCCACAGGACAGGGTGGGTTGAGCAGTTCTTC.